Here is one T cell receptor (beta chain) with its context. This clone was recorded once. The antigen this receptor binds is unknown. Per-base quality was not reported, and no clone a single base away is much larger than it. These data are taken from a study of cytomegalovirus exposure and HLA in healthy donors (dated by TCRdb to about 2017). In terms of the full investigation: In an earlier analysis of some 610 of the donors, under 300 Gb of sequence data and approximately 100 million unique TCR beta sequences from about 180 million T cells were reported. Approximately 300 gigabases of sequencing data and around 88 million unique TCR sequences made up an early release that covered approximately 620 HLA-typed donors. Among the roughly 400 genotyped donors, under 90% belonged to the genetic ancestry cluster associated with self-reported Caucasian donors. The aim of the study was to test whether cataloging public T cell receptors could identify signatures of past pathogen exposure. Using immunosequencing, the study profiled T cell repertoires from some 670 subjects and related those repertoires to cytomegalovirus serostatus. In addition to the first cohort of 666 subjects, a separate validation cohort of over 90 different subjects was used. The study combined high-throughput TCR immunosequencing, statistical association of individual TCRs with disease status, and machine learning to predict cytomegalovirus infection status. A later analysis re-examined previously published TCR beta repertoires from several hundred donors and added high-resolution HLA genotyping to investigate patterns of TCR occurrence. Rather than drawing on any new phenotypic data, the later analysis identified candidate immune exposures from TCR beta sequences and the way those sequences occurred across donors. An earlier analysis of 587 of the donors applied high-throughput TCR beta sequencing to assess whether each TCR beta V gene segment acted as functional or pseudogenic. Donor age, sex, ethnicity and CMV serostatus were compiled alongside the repertoire data. In a later genetic analysis, genome-wide SNP genotypes for about three fifths of the roughly 670 donors were used, and that subset was treated as a discovery cohort. Every discovery cohort repertoire had been produced on one sequencing platform. Both class I and class II loci were covered by HLA typing, at four-digit resolution. Typing coverage differed by locus: A, B, C, DRB1 and DQB1 were typed in about 620-640 donors, DQA1 in around 500, DPA1 in around 580, and DPB1 in approximately 450. Roughly 5 DR-DQ haplotypes were handled as single units for association and clustering, since linkage in the cohort was strong. On average, about 240,000 unique TCR beta nucleotide sequences were sequenced per donor among about 400 genotyped donors of the cohort, with about 19% of those sequences being non-productive.

Library generation was performed with the immunoSEQ multiplex PCR assay. For the multiplex PCR, a mixture combining 60 forward primers for TCR Vbeta segments and 13 reverse primers for TCR Jbeta segments was used. The CDR3 region of rearranged TCR beta genes was amplified from genomic DNA by a multiplex PCR assay. Amplified TCR beta libraries were sequenced as 87-base-pair reads on the Illumina HiSeq System. As for how the authors treated the data: In a later analysis, 70 million to 95 million unique TCR beta chains were counted across the 650 to 700 repertoires, and roughly 11 million of these chains were shared by at least two donors. Raw reads were error-corrected and collapsed into unique sequences with a nearest-neighbor algorithm that merged closely related sequences to remove PCR and sequencing errors. Alignment of CDR3 sequences to IMGT reference sequences was used to assign V, D and J gene segments. For a sequence to be retained, a match of at least six nucleotides to both a V gene segment and a J gene segment was required. Rearrangements were classified as productive when the CDR3 lacked stop codons and remained in frame with V and J, and all other rearrangements were classified as non-productive. CDR3 was defined by IMGT convention, running from the second conserved V-encoded cysteine to the conserved J-encoded phenylalanine. Sequences without an unambiguous match to a single V gene segment were excluded from the earlier analysis of almost 600 of the donors. In an earlier analysis of 587 of the donors, a V segment was called functional when productive rearrangements were above 56.7%, and segregating when the standard deviation between donors exceeded 5%. A statistical classification framework was built to diagnose cytomegalovirus status from the catalog of TCR beta chain sequences. V and J gene assignment, in a later analysis, came from comparing TCR nucleotide sequences with IMGT/GENE-DB human TR gene sequences. In a later analysis, CDR3 sequences and most-parsimonious VDJ recombination scenarios were assigned using the TCRdist pipeline. In a later analysis, each TCR beta chain was defined by its CDR3 amino acid sequence together with its V-gene family, and reads without a unique V-gene family were excluded. A later analysis removed 600 or so highly shared, low-generation-probability nucleotide sequences to deal with suspected cross-contamination and a sequencing artifact. A later analysis calculated a clonal expansion index for each public chain from normalized within-repertoire ranks of inferred template counts. In a later analysis, generation probabilities were computed using a VDJ recombination model fitted to out-of-frame rearrangements, and the results were checked against IGoR. In a later analysis, hypergeometric tests were used to score TCR-TCR, TCR-HLA and TCR-CMV co-occurrence, with a repertoire-size bias correction applied to TCR pairs. To estimate false discovery rates, a later analysis permuted the HLA or CMV assignments 20 times. In a later analysis, co-occurring TCRs were grouped using DBSCAN, and TCRdist sequence similarity was added for clustering within HLA-allele-positive subsets. Co-occurrence clustering excluded repertoires with fewer than 30,000 or more than 120,000 public chains, plus five with anomalous nucleotide sharing. TCRdb holds this immuneACCESS table with in-frame rearrangements only. Some clones are missing; in checked studies, unresolved V genes explain under half, and the rest has no known cause. The V and J calls and clone size come from that table; D and trimming were worked out from the DNA. Present in this sample are roughly 120,000 clones, 65% to 80% of which were seen just once. Roughly 4% of the sample rests with the top ten.

What the work shows at the level of the full study, not this receptor alone: A later analysis reported that several top co-occurrence clusters appeared linked to parvovirus B19, influenza, CMV and Epstein-Barr virus. Strong co-occurrence of HLA alleles, especially DR and DQ, made assigning TCR associations to individual alleles difficult. A later analysis found that TCR association rates varied across HLA loci, with DRB1 alleles showing the most associated TCRs and HLA-C alleles the fewest. Sequencing depth was assumed to be roughly uniform across donors in the presence/absence analyses, though that assumption may not hold. A further reported finding was that TCR beta sequences accurately predicted the HLA-A and HLA-B alleles for most subjects in the first cohort. While some public TCRs were present in many individuals, most TCR sequences turned up only very rarely across donors. A cluster of highly shared sequence variants was judged likely to represent a technical artifact of the sequencing pipeline. Correlated functional status among segregating V segments might reflect linkage disequilibrium, but an unknown experimental factor could not be ruled out. Because HLA typing was missing for some donors at each locus, association tests included only the typed subset. In a later genetic analysis, fewer N-insertions in productive TCRs were reported among donors in an Asian-associated ancestry cluster than the approximately 710-donor mean. A few of the identified cytomegalovirus-associated TCR beta chains were confirmed in vitro to be specific for cytomegalovirus antigens. The study listed 150 to 200 TCR beta chains as associated with cytomegalovirus. The only immune exposure information available for the cohort was CMV serostatus. Compared with equally common non-associated chains, HLA-associated TCR beta chains in a later analysis were more clonally expanded and had lower generation probabilities. This cohort had only TCR beta chains sequenced, and the lack of alpha or paired-chain data limited which features could be detected. Broadly in line with IMGT annotations, most TCR beta V segments showed up in productive rearrangements about 87% or about 30% of the time in an earlier analysis of 587 of the donors. In a later analysis, around 17,000 TCR beta sequences were associated with specific HLA alleles at a false discovery rate of 0.05. It was suggested by the authors that the approach could potentially be generalized to other disease states and immunological phenotypes. Because counts were too low, seventeen rarely observed V segments, including chromosome 9 orphons, were left out of the earlier analysis of several hundred of the donors. The classifier was reported to diagnose cytomegalovirus status with high specificity and sensitivity in both the original cohort and the validation cohort. A later genetic analysis associated a missense DCLRE1C variant with V-gene and J-gene trimming of TCR beta chains, and an independent cohort replicated the association. According to a later analysis, most CMV-associated TCR beta chains appeared to be HLA-restricted, and the HLA associations seemed to be driven largely by CMV exposure.

The cohort comprised around 700 healthy bone marrow donors. All cohort members were sampled while nominally healthy, although unrecorded immune exposures were likely present. Of the 650 to 700 cohort members, some 270 had positive CMV serostatus and about 330 had negative CMV serostatus, and CMV serostatus was not recorded for the donor. Every donor gave a peripheral blood sample, and the peripheral blood mononuclear cells from that sample were used for TCR beta sequencing. Genomic DNA was extracted from the blood cell samples with the Qiagen DNeasy Blood Extraction Kit. The sequenced sample was PBMCs. The sequence was collected from a human donor in good health.

CDR3 reads: CASSLVQGEAFF. The sequence in DNA is TGTGCCAGCAGCTTGGTACAGGGAGAAGCTTTCTTT. The sequence links TRBV5-5 to TRBJ1-1; the D segment could be TRBD1, given 6 matching bases. The CDR3 sequence holds 12 residues, the cysteine and phenylalanine included. CDR3 DNA only is kept here, 36 bases in frame from base 1. The V and J ends are trimmed by 0 bases and 8 bases, leaving 8 bases between them. In the germline V gene (reference sequence), CDR1 corresponds to SGHKS and CDR2 to YYEKEE.